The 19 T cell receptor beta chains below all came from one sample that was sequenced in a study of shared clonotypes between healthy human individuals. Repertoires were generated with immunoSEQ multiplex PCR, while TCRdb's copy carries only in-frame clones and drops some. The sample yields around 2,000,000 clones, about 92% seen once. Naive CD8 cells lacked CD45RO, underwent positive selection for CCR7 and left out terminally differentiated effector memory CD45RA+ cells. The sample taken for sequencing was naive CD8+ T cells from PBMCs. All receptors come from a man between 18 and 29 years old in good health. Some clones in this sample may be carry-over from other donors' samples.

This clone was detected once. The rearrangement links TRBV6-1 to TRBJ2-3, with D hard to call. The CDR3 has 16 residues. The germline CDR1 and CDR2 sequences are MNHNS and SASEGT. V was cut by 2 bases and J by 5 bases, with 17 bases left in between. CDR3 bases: TGTGCCAGCAGTGAAAATCCTACTCGCCGCCGAGATACGCAGTATTTT. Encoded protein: CASSENPTRRRDTQYF.

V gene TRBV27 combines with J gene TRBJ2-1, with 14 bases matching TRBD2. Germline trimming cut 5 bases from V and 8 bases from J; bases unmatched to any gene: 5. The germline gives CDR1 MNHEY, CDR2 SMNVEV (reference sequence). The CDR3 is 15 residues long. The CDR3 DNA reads TGTGCCAGCAGTGGGGGACTAGCGGGGGCATATGAGCAGTTCTTC. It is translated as CASSGGLAGAYEQFF.

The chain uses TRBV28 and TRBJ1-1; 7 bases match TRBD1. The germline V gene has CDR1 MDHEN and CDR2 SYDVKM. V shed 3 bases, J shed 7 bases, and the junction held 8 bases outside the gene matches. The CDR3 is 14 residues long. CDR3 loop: CASSFFRQGYEAFF. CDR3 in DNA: TGTGCCAGCAGTTTCTTCCGACAGGGATATGAAGCTTTCTTT.

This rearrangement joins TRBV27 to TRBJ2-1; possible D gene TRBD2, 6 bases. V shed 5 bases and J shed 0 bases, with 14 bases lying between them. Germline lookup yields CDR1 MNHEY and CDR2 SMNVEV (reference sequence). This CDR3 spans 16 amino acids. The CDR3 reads CASSLLAVRSYNEQFF. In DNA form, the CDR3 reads TGTGCCAGCAGTCTATTAGCGGTGCGCTCCTACAATGAGCAGTTCTTC.

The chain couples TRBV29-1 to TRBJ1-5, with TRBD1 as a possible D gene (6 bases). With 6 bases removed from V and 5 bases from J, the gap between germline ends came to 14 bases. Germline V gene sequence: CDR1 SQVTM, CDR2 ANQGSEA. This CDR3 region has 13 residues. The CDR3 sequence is CSVTAGAYQPQHF. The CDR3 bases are TGCAGCGTCACCGCAGGGGCTTATCAGCCCCAGCATTTT.

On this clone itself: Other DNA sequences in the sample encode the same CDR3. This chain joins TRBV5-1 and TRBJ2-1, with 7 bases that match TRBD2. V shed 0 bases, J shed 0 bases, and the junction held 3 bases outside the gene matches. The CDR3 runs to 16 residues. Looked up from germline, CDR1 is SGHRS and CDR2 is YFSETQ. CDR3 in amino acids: CASSLVGGSSYNEQFF. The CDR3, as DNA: TGCGCCAGCAGCTTGGTAGGCGGGAGCTCCTACAATGAGCAGTTCTTC.

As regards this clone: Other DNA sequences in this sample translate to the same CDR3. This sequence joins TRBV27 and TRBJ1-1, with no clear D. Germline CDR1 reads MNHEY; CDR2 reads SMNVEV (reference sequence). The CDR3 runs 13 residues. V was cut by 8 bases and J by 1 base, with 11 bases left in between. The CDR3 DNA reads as TGTGCCAGCCAACCCCGGGAGAACACTGAAGCTTTCTTT. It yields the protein CASQPRENTEAFF.

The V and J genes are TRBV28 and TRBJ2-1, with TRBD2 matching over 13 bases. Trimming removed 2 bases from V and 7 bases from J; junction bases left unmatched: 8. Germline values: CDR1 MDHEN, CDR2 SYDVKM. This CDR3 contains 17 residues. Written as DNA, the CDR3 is TGTGCCAGCAGTTTAGTCGGACTAGCGGGAGATTGGAATGAGCAGTTCTTC. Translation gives CASSLVGLAGDWNEQFF.

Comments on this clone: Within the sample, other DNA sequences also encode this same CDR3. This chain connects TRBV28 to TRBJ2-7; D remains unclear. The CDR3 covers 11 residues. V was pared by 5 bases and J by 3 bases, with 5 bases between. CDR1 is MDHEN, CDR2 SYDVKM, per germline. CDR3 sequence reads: CASSTLYEQYF. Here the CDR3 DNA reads TGTGCCAGCAGTACGCTCTACGAGCAGTACTTC.

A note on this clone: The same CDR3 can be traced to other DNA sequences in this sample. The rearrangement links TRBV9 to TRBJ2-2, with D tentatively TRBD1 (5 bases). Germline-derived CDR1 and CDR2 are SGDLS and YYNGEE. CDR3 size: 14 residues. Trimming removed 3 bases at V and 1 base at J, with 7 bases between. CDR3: CASSAQGNTGELFF. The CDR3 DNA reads TGTGCCAGCAGCGCCCAGGGGAACACCGGGGAGCTGTTTTTT. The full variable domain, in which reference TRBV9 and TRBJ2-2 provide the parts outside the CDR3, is DSGVTQTPKHLITATGQRVTLRCSPRSGDLSVYWYQQSLDQGLQFLIQYYNGEERAKGNILERFSAQQFPDLHSELNLSSLELGDSALYFCASSAQGNTGELFFGEGSRLTVL.

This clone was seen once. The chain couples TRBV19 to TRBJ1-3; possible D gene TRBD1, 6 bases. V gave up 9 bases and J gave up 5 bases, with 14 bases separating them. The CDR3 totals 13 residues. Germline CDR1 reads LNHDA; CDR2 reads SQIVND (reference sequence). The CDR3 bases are TGTGCCAGGCGGCAGGGGCAGCGAAACACCATATATTTT. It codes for CARRQGQRNTIYF.

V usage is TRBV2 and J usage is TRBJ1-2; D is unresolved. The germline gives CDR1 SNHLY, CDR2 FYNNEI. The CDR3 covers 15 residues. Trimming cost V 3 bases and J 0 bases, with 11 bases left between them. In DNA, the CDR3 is TGTGCCAGCAGTGAGCTGAGGACTACTAACTATGGCTACACCTTC. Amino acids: CASSELRTTNYGYTF.

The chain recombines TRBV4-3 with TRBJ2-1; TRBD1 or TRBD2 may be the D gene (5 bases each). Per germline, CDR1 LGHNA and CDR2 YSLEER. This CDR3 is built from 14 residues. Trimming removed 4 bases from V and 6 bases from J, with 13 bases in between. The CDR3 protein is CASSPGLASNEQFF. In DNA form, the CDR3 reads TGCGCCAGCAGCCCGGGGCTAGCTAGCAATGAGCAGTTCTTC.

The CDR3 coding sequence is TGCAGCGTTGAAGATCTGCTAGCCCCAGATACGCAGTATTTT. Protein product: CSVEDLLAPDTQYF. The chain carries TRBV29-1 and TRBJ2-3; possibly TRBD2 for D (5 bases). The V end was cut by 0 bases, the J end by 4 bases, with 11 bases between. The CDR3 has 14 amino acids. Per germline, CDR1 SQVTM and CDR2 ANQGSEA.

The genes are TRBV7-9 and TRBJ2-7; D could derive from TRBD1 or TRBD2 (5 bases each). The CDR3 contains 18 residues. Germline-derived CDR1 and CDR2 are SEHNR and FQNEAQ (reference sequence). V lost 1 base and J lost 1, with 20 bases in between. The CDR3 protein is CASSLVGARLRQSYEQYF. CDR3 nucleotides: TGTGCCAGCAGCTTAGTCGGGGCGCGACTGAGACAGTCCTACGAGCAGTACTTC.

CDR3 amino acids: CASSLSPRQPQHF. The CDR3 nucleotides are TGTGCCAGCAGTTTATCTCCCCGGCAGCCCCAGCATTTT. This rearrangement joins TRBV27 to TRBJ1-5; D gene ambiguous. This CDR3 is 13 amino acids long. CDR1 is MNHEY and CDR2 is SMNVEV in the germline V gene (reference sequence). Trimming left V 0 bases short and J 7 bases short, with 7 bases between.

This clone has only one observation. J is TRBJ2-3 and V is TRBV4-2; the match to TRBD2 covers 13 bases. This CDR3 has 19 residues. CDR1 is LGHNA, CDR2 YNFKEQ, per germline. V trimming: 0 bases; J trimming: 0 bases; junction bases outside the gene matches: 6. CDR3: CASSQEKGTSGISTDTQYF. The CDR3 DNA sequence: TGTGCCAGCAGCCAAGAAAAAGGGACTAGCGGGATAAGCACAGATACGCAGTATTTT.

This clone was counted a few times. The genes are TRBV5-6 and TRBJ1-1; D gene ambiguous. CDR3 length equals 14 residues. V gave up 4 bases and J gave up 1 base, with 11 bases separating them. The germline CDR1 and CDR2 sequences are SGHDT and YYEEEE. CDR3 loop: CASSGRTGNTEAFF. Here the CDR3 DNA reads TGTGCCAGCAGCGGAAGGACGGGGAACACTGAAGCTTTCTTT.

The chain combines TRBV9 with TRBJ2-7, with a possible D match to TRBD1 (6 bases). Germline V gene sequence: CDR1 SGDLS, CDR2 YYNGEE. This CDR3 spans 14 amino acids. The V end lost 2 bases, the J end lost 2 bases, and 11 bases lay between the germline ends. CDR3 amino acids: CASSVDRTPYEQYF. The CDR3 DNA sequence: TGTGCCAGCAGCGTCGACAGGACGCCCTACGAGCAGTACTTC.